One sample yielded the 21 T cell receptor beta chains listed below, sequenced in a study of cytomegalovirus exposure and HLA in healthy donors. TCRdb's table, derived via immunoSEQ multiplex PCR, lists solely in-frame clones and lacks some. The top ten clones hold about 1.3% of a sample with fewer than 85,000 clones, 90% to 97% of them seen once. Sequences were obtained from PBMCs. The receptor source for this set is a woman between 18 and 29 years old in good health and CMV-seronegative.

J is TRBJ2-7 and V is TRBV2; possible D gene TRBD1, 6 bases. Looked up from germline, CDR1 is SNHLY and CDR2 is FYNNEI. Trimming pared 7 bases from V and 5 bases from J, leaving 9 bases between. The CDR3 totals 11 residues. CDR3 protein: CASNPGDEQYF. The CDR3 region has the DNA TGTGCCAGCAACCCAGGGGACGAGCAGTACTTC.

This chain links TRBV19 with TRBJ2-2; 7 positions match TRBD1. This CDR3 is built from 15 residues. The J segment lost 2 bases and the V segment lost 6 bases, leaving 6 bases of the junction unmatched. CDR1 is LNHDA, CDR2 SQIVND, per germline (reference sequence). CDR3 amino acids: CASRPGTVNTGELFF. In nucleotides, the CDR3 is TGTGCCAGTAGGCCGGGGACAGTAAACACCGGGGAGCTGTTTTTT.

This sequence joins TRBV6-6 and TRBJ1-1; D not certain. This CDR3 region has 15 residues. Trimming removed 0 bases at V and 1 base at J, with 9 bases between. The germline gives CDR1 MNHNY, CDR2 SVGAGI (reference sequence). The CDR3 DNA follows: TGTGCCAGCAGTTACTCGAATGGAGGGAACACTGAAGCTTTCTTT. Translating gives CASSYSNGGNTEAFF.

The chain combines TRBV27 with TRBJ2-2; 13 bases fit TRBD2. CDR3 length: 15 amino acids. Trimming cost V 5 bases and J 8 bases; bases outside gene matches: 5. Germline V gene sequence: CDR1 MNHEY, CDR2 SMNVEV (reference sequence). Here the CDR3 DNA reads TGTGCCAGCAGTCTAGGGACTAGCGGGACTGGGGAGCTGTTTTTT. It is translated as CASSLGTSGTGELFF.

The chain has TRBV28 and TRBJ1-2; no firm D call. Germline V gene sequence: CDR1 MDHEN, CDR2 SYDVKM. CDR3 length: 16 amino acids. Trimming left V 3 bases short and J 6 bases short, with 20 bases between. In DNA, the CDR3 is TGTGCCAGCAGTTTCCCCACCCAATTAGCTAGAGATGGCTACACCTTC. Its translation: CASSFPTQLARDGYTF.

The V call is TRBV11-2, the J call TRBJ2-2, with TRBD2 matching 14 bases. Germline-derived CDR1 and CDR2 are SGHAT and FQNNGV. With V trimmed by 7 bases and J by 4 bases, 14 bases remained unmatched. CDR3 size: 19 residues. The chain's CDR3 is CASTPRPGLAGVVTGELFF. In DNA form, the CDR3 reads TGTGCCAGCACCCCCCGTCCGGGACTAGCGGGAGTTGTCACCGGGGAGCTGTTTTTT.

V and J are TRBV27 and TRBJ2-5, with D possibly being TRBD1 (5 bases). Trimming stripped 6 bases from V and 5 bases from J, with 19 bases between. Germline V CDR1 and CDR2: MNHEY, SMNVEV (reference sequence). This CDR3 is 15 amino acids long. CDR3 sequence reads: CASSQRTRGEETQYF. CDR3 nucleotides: TGTGCCAGCAGCCAGAGGACAAGGGGTGAGGAGACCCAGTACTTC.

The V call is TRBV9, the J call TRBJ2-3; TRBD2 matches 7 bases. V lost 5 bases, J lost 1 base, and 10 bases stayed unmatched. The CDR3 totals 16 residues. Germline CDR1 SGDLS, CDR2 YYNGEE. The CDR3 here is CASRARGDDGTDTQYF. DNA of the CDR3: TGTGCCAGCAGGGCACGGGGGGACGACGGCACAGATACGCAGTATTTT.

This chain uses TRBV7-2 with TRBJ2-7; D is unresolved. The V gene lost 5 bases and the J gene lost 1 base, with 3 bases spanning the gap. The length of the CDR3 is 11 residues. Germline V gene data show CDR1 as SGHTA and CDR2 as FQGNSA. The CDR3, as DNA: TGTGCCAGCAGCCCATCCTACGAGCAGTACTTC. This translates into CASSPSYEQYF.

V is TRBV21-1 and J is TRBJ1-4; TRBD1 reflects the table's D call only, with no check against the DNA. TRBV21-1 is described as a pseudogene. The CDR3 runs to 16 residues. CDR3 sequence reads: CASSAPQGQGEEKLFF. For the CDR3, the DNA is TGTGCCAGCAGCGCCCCACAGGGACAGGGGGAGGAAAAACTGTTTTTT.

V is TRBV18 and J is TRBJ1-3, with no clear D. Germline V lookup: CDR1 KGHSH, CDR2 LQKENI. This CDR3 is 17 amino acids long. V was clipped by 4 bases and J by 0 bases, with 16 bases between them. The CDR3 DNA sequence: TGTGCCAGCTCACAGTGGCAACGGGGTTCCTCTGGAAACACCATATATTTT. It is translated as CASSQWQRGSSGNTIYF.

V is TRBV29-1 and J is TRBJ2-1; 8 bases match TRBD2. The length of the CDR3 is 14 residues. J was trimmed by 3 bases and V by 4 bases; bases with no gene match: 5. The germline gives CDR1 SQVTM, CDR2 ANQGSEA. Here the CDR3 DNA reads TGCAGCGTTGTAGTAGCGGGGAACTACAATGAGCAGTTCTTC. Translating it yields CSVVVAGNYNEQFF.

The genes are TRBV9 and TRBJ1-2; 7 nucleotides align to TRBD1. The CDR3 spans 14 residues. Germline CDR1 SGDLS, CDR2 YYNGEE. The V and J ends lost 3 bases and 4 bases, in that order; junction bases with no gene match: 6. The CDR3 loop is CASSAIQGTYGYTF. The DNA for the CDR3 is TGTGCCAGCAGCGCAATACAGGGGACCTATGGCTACACCTTC.

The chain couples TRBV28 to TRBJ2-4; 11 bases map to TRBD2. From germline, CDR1 is MDHEN and CDR2 SYDVKM. J was trimmed by 3 bases and V by 5 bases; bases with no gene match: 6. This CDR3 region has 16 residues. CDR3 region: CASSRTSGSFKNIQYF. The DNA for the CDR3 is TGTGCCAGCAGTCGAACTAGCGGGAGTTTCAAAAACATTCAGTACTTC.

Concerning this clone itself: A junction boundary mismatches the germline segment, possibly from a read error. The genes are TRBV10-3 and TRBJ2-7, with D perhaps TRBD2 (7 bases). CDR3 length equals 15 residues. Germline V gene data show CDR1 as ENHRY and CDR2 as SYGVKD. CDR3 sequence: CAISPGGLQGYGQYF. CDR3 DNA: TGTGCCATCAGTCCGGGGGGACTACAGGGATACGGGCAGTACTTC.

The chain employs TRBV9 and TRBJ1-3; D is uncertain. The ends were cut back, 0 bases at V and 4 bases at J, with 11 bases in the middle. CDR1 and CDR2 from the germline V gene are SGDLS and YYNGEE. This CDR3 comprises 15 residues. CDR3 DNA: TGTGCCAGCAGCGTAGATGCGGTGTCCGGAAACACCATATATTTT. Protein sequence: CASSVDAVSGNTIYF.

The J gene is TRBJ1-1, the V gene TRBV28; D not certain. Germline-derived CDR1 and CDR2 are MDHEN and SYDVKM. The CDR3 totals 15 residues. V was pared by 5 bases and J by 1 base, with 14 bases between. CDR3 amino acids: CASSQKLSGNTEAFF. Written as DNA, the CDR3 is TGTGCCAGCAGTCAGAAATTATCAGGGAACACTGAAGCTTTCTTT.

The chain has TRBV5-1 and TRBJ2-5; D unclear. V was trimmed by 2 bases and J by 5 bases, leaving 10 bases between them. The CDR3 has 13 amino acids. Germline loops: CDR1 SGHRS, CDR2 YFSETQ. The CDR3 DNA is TGCGCCAGCAGCTTTAACAACGGGGAGACCCAGTACTTC. As protein: CASSFNNGETQYF.

The chain employs TRBV27 and TRBJ2-7, with D unresolved. Germline V gene sequence: CDR1 MNHEY, CDR2 SMNVEV (reference sequence). The CDR3 covers 12 residues. Trimming stripped 6 bases from V and 5 bases from J, with 11 bases between. The CDR3 sequence is CASSSYSHEQYF. DNA for the CDR3: TGTGCCAGCAGCTCTTACAGCCACGAGCAGTACTTC.

The genes are TRBV27 and TRBJ2-1, with TRBD2 identical over 9 bases. Looked up from germline, CDR1 is MNHEY and CDR2 is SMNVEV (reference sequence). V gave up 0 bases and J gave up 7 bases; unmatched junction bases: 7. The CDR3 is 16 residues long. The CDR3 DNA sequence: TGTGCCAGCAGTTTATCGGGCGGGAGGGCCCGGAATGAGCAGTTCTTC. This encodes CASSLSGGRARNEQFF.

The chain employs TRBV7-2 and TRBJ2-1; TRBD2 matches at 12 bases. Trimming cost V 7 bases and J 8 bases; bases outside gene matches: 9. This CDR3 has 15 amino acids. CDR1 is SGHTA, CDR2 FQGNSA, per germline. The CDR3 coding sequence is TGTGCCAGCACCCTGACTAGCGGGAGCCTCTATGAGCAGTTCTTC. Translated: CASTLTSGSLYEQFF.